Listed below are T cell receptor beta chains from one sample, sequenced in a study of blood T cell repertoires in COVID-19. The data were produced by immunoSEQ multiplex PCR, yet TCRdb's version contains in-frame clones alone and is incomplete. The table has about 320,000 clones, around 90% seen once. Sequencing was carried out using PBMCs or T cells enriched from blood (not recorded which). Every receptor here comes from a man aged 60-69 years who had recovered from COVID-19. Each CDR3 is given without its conserved first and last residue. Fields, in order: V gene, J gene, CDR3 protein.

v_call: TRBV15
j_call: TRBJ2-5
cdr3_aa: ATSRDPKPRRQETQY

v_call: TRBV6-5
j_call: TRBJ2-7
cdr3_aa: ASSFTYSYEQY

v_call: TRBV24-1
j_call: TRBJ1-4
cdr3_aa: ATSDPTPTGSNEKLF

v_call: TRBV7-3
j_call: TRBJ2-5
cdr3_aa: ASSRTSGYQETQY

v_call: TRBV7-2
j_call: TRBJ2-4
cdr3_aa: ACRRSIAKNIQY

v_call: TRBV7-2
j_call: TRBJ2-7
cdr3_aa: ASSLVTSSYEQY

v_call: TRBV24-1
j_call: TRBJ2-2
cdr3_aa: ATRGGREDYTGELF

v_call: TRBV28
j_call: TRBJ1-2
cdr3_aa: ASRHGTGRKVGYT

v_call: TRBV30
j_call: TRBJ2-2
cdr3_aa: AWGFGTTNTGELF

v_call: TRBV29-1
j_call: TRBJ2-7
cdr3_aa: SVEDTPYEQY

v_call: TRBV3-1/TRBV3-2
j_call: TRBJ2-2
cdr3_aa: ASSLAGHTGELF

v_call: TRBV19
j_call: TRBJ1-4
cdr3_aa: ASSQQGRGTNEKLF

v_call: TRBV28
j_call: TRBJ1-4
cdr3_aa: ASSPPQKSTNEKLF

v_call: TRBV28
j_call: TRBJ2-1
cdr3_aa: ASTFPRLASRQF

v_call: TRBV7-3
j_call: TRBJ1-3
cdr3_aa: ASSADSRSGNTIY

v_call: TRBV6-5
j_call: TRBJ2-1
cdr3_aa: ASSYLTQQF

v_call: TRBV19
j_call: TRBJ2-2
cdr3_aa: ASRVGGAPTGELF

v_call: TRBV27
j_call: TRBJ2-1
cdr3_aa: ASSPPSGRAAYNEQF

v_call: TRBV18
j_call: TRBJ1-5
cdr3_aa: ASSPQGDRVNQPQH

v_call: TRBV7-7
j_call: TRBJ1-6
cdr3_aa: ASSFVSGQGKSAASPLH

v_call: TRBV7-9
j_call: TRBJ2-5
cdr3_aa: ASSLALAGYKETQY

v_call: TRBV2
j_call: TRBJ2-1
cdr3_aa: ASSDRGTYNEQF

v_call: TRBV15
j_call: TRBJ2-1
cdr3_aa: ATSRDMGPGYNEQF

v_call: TRBV9
j_call: TRBJ1-5
cdr3_aa: ASSVDPGGNQPQH

v_call: TRBV7-6
j_call: TRBJ2-1
cdr3_aa: ASSRTSLAGAGWEQF

v_call: TRBV5-1
j_call: TRBJ1-4
cdr3_aa: ASSRTGASQYEKLF

v_call: TRBV10-2
j_call: TRBJ2-2
cdr3_aa: ASTRSGANTGELF

v_call: TRBV4-3
j_call: TRBJ2-6
cdr3_aa: ASSPFPSHFREGGANVLT

v_call: TRBV18
j_call: TRBJ1-1
cdr3_aa: ASSRQAQNTEAF

v_call: TRBV2
j_call: TRBJ1-2
cdr3_aa: ASSDDRTLYGYT

v_call: TRBV3-1/TRBV3-2
j_call: TRBJ1-5
cdr3_aa: ASSPTGGDQPQH

v_call: TRBV7-3
j_call: TRBJ2-7
cdr3_aa: ASSSWTSGNYEQY

v_call: TRBV5-1
j_call: TRBJ2-5
cdr3_aa: ASRLWTGSQETQY

v_call: TRBV5-1
j_call: TRBJ2-1
cdr3_aa: ASSLAGDTYNEQF

v_call: TRBV28
j_call: TRBJ1-4
cdr3_aa: ASSTTGTGNEKLF

v_call: TRBV18
j_call: TRBJ2-1
cdr3_aa: ASSPPQRSYYNEQF

v_call: TRBV9
j_call: TRBJ2-3
cdr3_aa: ASSAQDRARTDTQY

v_call: TRBV12-2
j_call: TRBJ2-3
cdr3_aa: ASRDPGGIITDTQY

v_call: TRBV6-2/TRBV6-3
j_call: TRBJ2-1
cdr3_aa: ASSETREKNEQF

v_call: TRBV19
j_call: TRBJ1-5
cdr3_aa: ASRRTGQNQPQH

v_call: TRBV27
j_call: TRBJ2-4
cdr3_aa: ASSDQDRGKDIQY

v_call: TRBV24-1
j_call: TRBJ2-5
cdr3_aa: ATSAQNSLAVQETQY

v_call: TRBV18
j_call: TRBJ1-1
cdr3_aa: ASSPPSGQGNPEAF

v_call: TRBV6-5
j_call: TRBJ2-3
cdr3_aa: ASSRLRSGKDTQY

v_call: TRBV7-2
j_call: TRBJ2-6
cdr3_aa: ASSSQASGANVLT

v_call: TRBV7-9
j_call: TRBJ1-6
cdr3_aa: ASSLEGRVRSPLH

v_call: TRBV9
j_call: TRBJ2-3
cdr3_aa: ASSVVTSGSRNTQY

v_call: TRBV19
j_call: TRBJ2-5
cdr3_aa: ASSPRTTQETQY

v_call: TRBV9
j_call: TRBJ1-2
cdr3_aa: ASSARAAYLYGYT

v_call: TRBV15
j_call: TRBJ1-4
cdr3_aa: ATRVRGTGGGEKLF

v_call: TRBV25-1
j_call: TRBJ2-3
cdr3_aa: ASSRQGGTDTQY

v_call: TRBV9
j_call: TRBJ2-7
cdr3_aa: ASSETGGAREQY

v_call: TRBV7-2
j_call: TRBJ2-1
cdr3_aa: ASSLVSYAGGRNEQF

v_call: TRBV4-1
j_call: TRBJ2-1
cdr3_aa: ASSQVLAGYNEQF